These 8 T cell receptor beta chains share one sample of origin, sequenced in a study of immune characterization of retroperitoneal liposarcoma. A single record per CDR3 protein comes from TCRdb applying MiXCR to the PCR reads. The table shows 9,000 to 13,000 distinct CDR3 sequences, with around 30% occurring only once. Source material: tumor tissue. The receptors originated from a male donor with retroperitoneal liposarcoma.

This clonotype occurred a few times. The rearrangement joins TRBV12-3 or TRBV12-4 to TRBJ2-1; TRBD1 aligns across 7 bases. V dropped 6 bases and J dropped 10; count of bases not matched to a gene: 12. The length of the CDR3 is 14 residues. DNA for the CDR3: TGTGCCAGCAGATTCTACAGGGGCTATGACGAGCAGTTCTTC. Residues: CASRFYRGYDEQFF.

This clonotype is medium-sized. The chain couples TRBV12-3 or TRBV12-4 to TRBJ2-7, with 8 bases lining up with TRBD2. This CDR3 has 14 residues. V trimming: 6 bases; J trimming: 1 base; junction bases outside the gene matches: 5. The CDR3 is CASRGSGESYEQYF. As DNA, the CDR3 is TGTGCCAGCAGGGGTAGCGGGGAATCCTACGAGCAGTACTTC.

This clonotype occurred a few times. This sequence joins TRBV7-6 and TRBJ2-3; D may correspond to TRBD1 or TRBD2 (5 bases each). CDR1 and CDR2 from the germline V gene are SGHVS and FNYEAQ. Trimming removed 1 base from V and 3 bases from J, with 17 bases in between. This CDR3 is built from 17 residues. The DNA for the CDR3 is TGTGCCAGCAGCTTAGAGGACTTGACTGAGGGGACAGATACGCAGTATTTT. Its protein is CASSLEDLTEGTDTQYF. The whole variable domain, filled in from reference TRBV7-6 and TRBJ2-3, reads GAGVSQSPRYKVTKRGQDVALRCDPISGHVSLYWYRQALGQGPEFLTYFNYEAQQDKSGLPNDRFSAERPEGSISTLTIQRTEQRDSAMYRCASSLEDLTEGTDTQYFGPGTRLTVL.

The chain has TRBV6-1 and TRBJ2-1; the D is unclear. Germline V lookup: CDR1 MNHNS, CDR2 SASEGT. The CDR3 has 12 amino acids. The V and J ends lost 3 bases and 7 bases respectively, with 7 bases between them. CDR3 protein: CASSELGNEQFF. CDR3 in DNA: TGTGCCAGCAGTGAGTTGGGGAATGAGCAGTTCTTC.

This clonotype was detected only a few times. The chain links TRBV12-3 or TRBV12-4 to TRBJ1-5; D is ambiguous. The CDR3 is made up of 12 amino acids. Trimming removed 4 bases from V and 4 bases from J, with 5 bases in between. The CDR3: CASSSPNQPQHF. CDR3 DNA: TGTGCCAGCAGTTCCCCTAATCAGCCCCAGCATTTT.

The J gene is TRBJ2-1, the V gene TRBV12-3 or TRBV12-4, with 7 bases lining up with TRBD1. The CDR3 is made up of 14 amino acids. The junction had 7 bases not matched to a gene; V was cut back by 5 bases and J by 6 bases. The chain's CDR3 is CASSPGQAGNEQFF. The DNA of the CDR3 is TGTGCCAGCAGTCCTGGACAGGCGGGCAATGAGCAGTTCTTC.

The chain recombines TRBV10-3 with TRBJ1-3; a possible D gene is TRBD1 (5 bases). The CDR3 extends over 14 amino acids. CDR1 and CDR2 (germline): ENHRY, SYGVKD. The V and J ends lost 7 bases and 4 bases respectively, with 14 bases between them. For the CDR3, the DNA is TGTGCCATCAAGGGGACTAAAGTCGGAAACACCATATATTTT. Amino acids: CAIKGTKVGNTIYF.

This clonotype was found a few times. This chain connects TRBV5-3 to TRBJ2-1, with D perhaps TRBD1 (5 bases). TRBV5-3 is noted as an ORF with a role that remains uncertain. CDR3 size: 16 residues. V was trimmed by 8 bases and J by 13 bases, leaving 31 bases between them. The CDR3 bases are TGTGCCAGCAGCCCAGCCCCCCAGGGCTCCCAAGAGACCCAGTTCTTC. Translated, it gives CASSPAPQGSQETQFF.